These 25 T cell receptor beta chains originate from one sample sequenced in a study of blood T cell repertoires in COVID-19. Some clones are missing from TCRdb's copy, which holds only in-frame ones; the method was immunoSEQ multiplex PCR. This table holds around 190,000 clones, around 83% found once. The sequenced material came from peripheral blood. The receptors stem from a woman aged 55-69 years with acute or convalescent COVID-19.

CDR3 nucleotides: TGCGCCAGCAGCTTGGGAGGTGGGAGGGGGAACACTGAAGCTTTCTTT. It translates to CASSLGGGRGNTEAFF. V is TRBV5-1 and J is TRBJ1-1; the D gene is possibly TRBD1 (5 bases). Trimming pared 0 bases from V and 1 base from J, leaving 13 bases between. From germline, CDR1 is SGHRS and CDR2 YFSETQ. This CDR3 spans 16 amino acids.

V usage is TRBV29-1 and J usage is TRBJ2-1, with 7 positions matching TRBD1. Germline assignment: CDR1 SQVTM and CDR2 ANQGSEA. V lost 3 bases, J lost 8 bases, and 10 bases stayed unmatched. The CDR3 has 14 amino acids. The CDR3 is CSVERGTVDDEQFF. As DNA, the CDR3 is TGCAGCGTTGAGAGAGGGACAGTCGACGATGAGCAGTTCTTC.

V is TRBV27 and J is TRBJ1-4; 8 nucleotides agree with TRBD1. The CDR3 length is 12 residues. The germline V gene encodes CDR1 MNHEY and CDR2 SMNVEV (reference sequence). Trimming cost V 8 bases and J 7 bases; bases outside gene matches: 3. CDR3: CASLTGVEKLFF. The CDR3 DNA sequence: TGTGCCAGCCTGACAGGGGTTGAAAAACTGTTTTTT.

V and J are TRBV14 and TRBJ1-2, with TRBD1 identical over 7 bases. Per germline, CDR1 SGHDN and CDR2 FVKESK. V was pared by 5 bases and J by 6 bases, with 6 bases of the junction left unmatched. CDR3 size: 13 residues. The CDR3 coding sequence is TGTGCCAGCAGCATTCGACAGGGCAATGGCTACACCTTC. It encodes CASSIRQGNGYTF. The variable domain in full, with the rest retrieved from reference TRBV14 and TRBJ1-2, is EAGVTQFPSHSVIEKGQTVTLRCDPISGHDNLYWYRRVMGKEIKFLLHFVKESKQDESGMPNNRFLAERTGGTYSTLKVQPAELEDSGVYFCASSIRQGNGYTFGSGTRLTVV.

The chain employs TRBV6-5 and TRBJ1-2; a possible D gene is TRBD1 (5 bases). V shed 10 bases and J shed 3 bases, with 15 bases lying between them. Germline V gives CDR1 MNHEY, CDR2 SVGAGI. The CDR3 has 13 amino acids. CDR3 nucleotide sequence: TGTGCCACCCAGACAGCCACCCACTATGGCTACACCTTC. Its translation is CATQTATHYGYTF.

The chain has TRBV27 and TRBJ1-1, with 7 nucleotides matching TRBD1. The CDR3 spans 14 residues. Unmatched junction bases numbered 6, after V lost 6 bases and J lost 2 bases. Germline V gives CDR1 MNHEY, CDR2 SMNVEV (reference sequence). The CDR3 region is CASSPNRGNTEAFF. The CDR3 DNA follows: TGTGCCAGCAGCCCAAACAGGGGAAACACTGAAGCTTTCTTT.

The V call is TRBV10-3, the J call TRBJ2-7; possibly TRBD2 for D (7 bases). The CDR3 length is 16 residues. Between the trimmed V and J ends, which lost 3 bases and 4 bases, there was a span of 19 bases. Germline V gene lookup returns CDR1 ENHRY and CDR2 SYGVKD. The CDR3 nucleotides read TGTGCCATCAGTGATCCAAGGGGGGGGGCCTCATACGAGCAGTACTTC. This encodes CAISDPRGGASYEQYF.

The CDR3, as DNA: TGTGCCAGCAGCCAACAGGGAAGGACTGAAGCTTTCTTT. Amino acids: CASSQQGRTEAFF. The chain recombines TRBV3-1 (or the pseudogene TRBV3-2) with TRBJ1-1; tentative D call: TRBD1 (5 bases). Germline CDR1 reads LGHDT; CDR2 reads YNNKEL (reference sequence). With 2 bases removed from V and 5 bases from J, the gap between germline ends came to 9 bases. CDR3 length: 13 amino acids.

The chain carries TRBV4-1 and TRBJ2-3; 7 nucleotides match TRBD1. The CDR3 runs 14 residues. V trimming: 3 bases; J trimming: 1 base; junction bases outside the gene matches: 1. Germline values: CDR1 MGHRA, CDR2 YSYEKL. CDR3 bases: TGCGCCAGCAGCCACGGGACAGGCACAGATACGCAGTATTTT. Its translation: CASSHGTGTDTQYF.

The CDR3 coding sequence is TGTGCCAGCAGTTTCGGCGGTAGTACCTACGAGCAGTACTTC. Translated: CASSFGGSTYEQYF. This chain uses TRBV28 with TRBJ2-7; D unresolved. This CDR3 is 14 amino acids long. With 3 bases removed from V and 2 bases from J, the gap between germline ends came to 11 bases. Germline-derived CDR1 and CDR2 are MDHEN and SYDVKM. Filled out from reference TRBV28 and TRBJ2-7, the complete variable domain reads DVKVTQSSRYLVKRTGEKVFLECVQDMDHENMFWYRQDPGLGLRLIYFSYDVKMKEKGDIPEGYSVSREKKERFSLILESASTNQTSMYLCASSFGGSTYEQYFGPGTRLTVT.

The chain has TRBV18 and TRBJ2-1; 10 bases line up with TRBD2. The CDR3 is 15 residues long. The V gene end was trimmed by 1 base and the J gene end by 5 bases; junction bases not matched to a gene: 2. The germline V gene encodes CDR1 KGHSH and CDR2 LQKENI. CDR3 nucleotides: TGTGCCAGCTCACCACGGACTAGCGGCCACAATGAGCAGTTCTTC. Translated, it gives CASSPRTSGHNEQFF.

This sequence joins TRBV12-3 or TRBV12-4 and TRBJ1-1; D unresolved. The CDR3 runs to 13 residues. Trimming removed 5 bases at V and 5 bases at J, with 12 bases between. CDR3 sequence reads: CASSMTPGTEAFF. CDR3 DNA: TGTGCCAGCAGTATGACGCCCGGGACTGAAGCTTTCTTT.

The rearrangement uses TRBV28 and TRBJ1-1, with TRBD1 identical over 10 bases. The V gene's germline CDR1 is MDHEN and CDR2 SYDVKM. The CDR3 has 13 amino acids. The ends lost 8 bases at V and 0 bases at J; junction bases unmatched: 0. This CDR3 is CASDRGLNTEAFF. The CDR3 region has the DNA TGTGCCAGCGACAGGGGGCTGAACACTGAAGCTTTCTTT.

The chain is built from TRBV25-1 and TRBJ2-5, with TRBD1 identical over 7 bases. Germline trimming cut 8 bases from V and 7 bases from J; bases unmatched to any gene: 16. The CDR3 is 15 residues long. In germline, CDR1 is MGHDK, CDR2 SYGVNS. The CDR3 is CASSHRDSGGGTQYF. The CDR3, as DNA: TGTGCCAGCTCCCACCGGGACAGCGGCGGCGGGACCCAGTACTTC.

V is TRBV3-1 (or the pseudogene TRBV3-2) and J is TRBJ2-7; D ambiguous. CDR3 length equals 13 residues. Per the germline V gene, CDR1 is LGHDT and CDR2 is YNNKEL (reference sequence). Trimming pared 1 base from V and 6 bases from J, leaving 10 bases between. The CDR3 DNA follows: TGTGCCAGCAGCCAAGGGGCCCCTCCCGAGCAGTACTTC. Residues: CASSQGAPPEQYF.

The chain is built from TRBV28 and TRBJ1-1; 9 positions match TRBD1. Germline CDR1 MDHEN, CDR2 SYDVKM. V lost 5 bases to trimming and J lost 2 bases; unmatched junction nucleotides: 12. The length of the CDR3 is 17 residues. The chain's CDR3 is CASSPGSGTGINTEAFF. The CDR3 coding sequence is TGTGCCAGCAGTCCGGGGTCGGGGACAGGGATTAACACTGAAGCTTTCTTT.

This chain joins TRBV5-1 and TRBJ1-3, with D maybe TRBD1 (6 bases). CDR3 length equals 16 residues. Germline lookup yields CDR1 SGHRS and CDR2 YFSETQ. The V gene lost 3 bases and the J gene lost 0 bases, with 13 bases spanning the gap. The CDR3, as DNA: TGCGCCAGCAGCTCCGGGCAGGGGTTCTCTGGAAACACCATATATTTT. It yields the protein CASSSGQGFSGNTIYF. Combining the CDR3 with reference TRBV5-1 and TRBJ1-3 gives the whole variable domain KAGVTQTPRYLIKTRGQQVTLSCSPISGHRSVSWYQQTPGQGLQFLFEYFSETQRNKGNFPGRFSGRQFSNSRSEMNVSTLELGDSALYLCASSSGQGFSGNTIYFGEGSWLTVV.

CDR3 in DNA: TGTGCCAGTGGGACAGGGTATGTCGGGGAGCTGTTTTTT. Its translation is CASGTGYVGELFF. The chain combines TRBV19 with TRBJ2-2; TRBD1 agrees at 9 bases. The J segment lost 7 bases and the V segment lost 8 bases, leaving 5 bases of the junction unmatched. This CDR3 contains 13 residues. Germline CDR1 reads LNHDA; CDR2 reads SQIVND (reference sequence). Variable domain in full (rest from reference TRBV19 and TRBJ2-2): DGGITQSPKYLFRKEGQNVTLSCEQNLNHDAMYWYRQDPGQGLRLIYYSQIVNDFQKGDIAEGYSVSREKKESFPLTVTSAQKNPTAFYLCASGTGYVGELFFGEGSRLTVL.

V is TRBV7-3 and J is TRBJ2-7; unclear D gene. Per the germline V gene, CDR1 is SGHTA and CDR2 is FQGTGA. Trimming shortened V by 3 bases and J by 6 bases, and 3 bases separated the two germline ends. This CDR3 is 10 amino acids long. The CDR3 bases are TGTGCCAGCAGCTTCTCCGAGCAGTACGTC. It is translated as CASSFSEQYV.

This clone showed up just a few times. This chain joins TRBV5-8 and TRBJ2-1; D is perhaps TRBD1 (6 bases). CDR3 length: 13 residues. V was cut by 9 bases and J by 10 bases, with 20 bases left in between. Germline CDR1 SGHTS, CDR2 YDEGEE. CDR3 protein: CAIAMGARGEQFF. Written as DNA, the CDR3 is TGTGCCATTGCGATGGGGGCTAGAGGGGAGCAGTTCTTC.

This rearrangement joins TRBV19 to TRBJ2-5; TRBD2 is a possible D gene (6 bases). The CDR3 runs 14 residues. With 1 base removed from V and 5 bases from J, the gap between germline ends came to 11 bases. Germline V gene lookup returns CDR1 LNHDA and CDR2 SQIVND (reference sequence). The CDR3 region has the DNA TGTGCCAGTAGTATAGCGGGAGCCCTGGAGACCCAGTACTTC. Translated, it gives CASSIAGALETQYF.

This sequence joins TRBV10-2 and TRBJ1-4; TRBD1 matches at 8 bases. The germline gives CDR1 WSHSY, CDR2 SAAADI. The CDR3 loop spans 16 amino acids. Trimming removed 2 bases from V and 5 bases from J; junction bases left unmatched: 7. This CDR3 reads CASSEKSGGLNEKLFF. CDR3 nucleotide sequence: TGCGCCAGCAGTGAGAAGTCAGGGGGCCTCAATGAAAAACTGTTTTTT.

In its sample, this clone was seen a few times. In DNA, the CDR3 is TGTGCCAGCAGCTCCCAGACAGGGATGGGTGAAAAACTGTTTTTT. It translates to CASSSQTGMGEKLFF. V and J are TRBV7-9 and TRBJ1-4; 7 bases are a match to TRBD1. Losses at the gene ends were 4 bases for V and 7 bases for J; bases not matched to a gene: 9. Germline V gene sequence: CDR1 SEHNR, CDR2 FQNEAQ (reference sequence). This CDR3 contains 15 residues.

This clone has more than one count but fewer than ten. This chain uses TRBV7-9 with TRBJ2-2; D is uncertain. Trimming removed 10 bases at V and 2 bases at J, with 11 bases between. The CDR3 extends over 13 amino acids. In germline, CDR1 is SEHNR, CDR2 FQNEAQ (reference sequence). The CDR3 nucleotides read TGTGCCATCCAGGAAACAAACACCGGGGAGCTGTTTTTT. Its translation: CAIQETNTGELFF.

This sequence joins TRBV6-1 and TRBJ1-4; possibly TRBD1 for D (6 bases). The V end lost 2 bases, the J end lost 0 bases, and 10 bases lay between the germline ends. This CDR3 is built from 16 residues. Germline V lookup: CDR1 MNHNS, CDR2 SASEGT. The CDR3 coding sequence is TGTGCCAGCAGTGAAAGGTCAGGGGCAACTAATGAAAAACTGTTTTTT. Amino acids: CASSERSGATNEKLFF.